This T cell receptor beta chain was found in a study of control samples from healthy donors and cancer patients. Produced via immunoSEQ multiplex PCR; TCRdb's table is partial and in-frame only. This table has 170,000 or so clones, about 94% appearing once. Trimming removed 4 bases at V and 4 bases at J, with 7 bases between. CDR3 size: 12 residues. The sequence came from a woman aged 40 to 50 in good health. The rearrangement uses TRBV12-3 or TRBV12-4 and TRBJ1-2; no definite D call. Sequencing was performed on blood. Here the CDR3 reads CASSSGTYGYTF. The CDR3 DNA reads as TGTGCCAGCAGTTCAGGTACCTATGGCTACACCTTC.